This T cell receptor (beta chain) appears in the sequencing data of a study of T cell responses to AZD1222 COVID-19 vaccine. Study overall: Second-dose recipients at about 4 or about 12 weeks were treated as one pooled group. Overall study results and limits: An increase in Spike-specific TCR breadth and depth was observed after two AZD1222 doses.

Details on this clone: Its cognate antigen is unknown.

The table came from immunoSEQ multiplex PCR; TCRdb's copy has only in-frame clones and leaves some out. The sample has under 200,000 clones, roughly 86% seen once. This TCR was sampled from an adult in good health. The input for sequencing was peripheral blood, taken on day 0 of AZD1222 vaccination.

CDR3 DNA: TGTGCCAGCACAAGGGTGCCCACCTACAATGAGCAGTTCTTC. It yields the protein CASTRVPTYNEQFF. V is TRBV7-2 and J is TRBJ2-1; D unresolved. The CDR3 length is 14 residues. With 7 bases removed from V and 2 bases from J, the gap between germline ends came to 12 bases. From germline, CDR1 is SGHTA and CDR2 FQGNSA.